This is a list of T cell receptor beta chains from one sample in a study of blood T cells in healthy people across ages. TCRdb reanalysed the 5' RACE reads using MiXCR and keeps one entry per CDR3 protein. Of 1.5 million to 2 million distinct CDR3 sequences in the sample, approximately 40% were seen once. The specimen sequenced was blood. The receptors stem from a human donor in good health. Both conserved end residues are part of each CDR3. Each record gives: V gene, D gene, J gene, clone size, CDR3 protein, CDR3 DNA. A D gene is named only where the DNA matches it firmly. Where a row states a size, it is once, few, many or the class of an expanded clone; other rows omit it.

TRBV5-1	-	TRBJ1-2	-	CASSWEGTGYTF	TGCGCCAGCAGCTGGGAGGGGACCGGCTACACCTTC
TRBV25-1	TRBD1	TRBJ2-5	few	CASSEGQAGETQYF	TGTGCCAGCAGTGAAGGACAGGCGGGCGAGACCCAGTACTTC
TRBV28	-	TRBJ2-5	-	CAIQTGLGGETQYF	TGTGCCATCCAGACAGGTCTGGGAGGAGAGACCCAGTACTTC
TRBV4-2	TRBD1	TRBJ2-5	-	CASSQVGQGSETQYF	TGTGCCAGCAGCCAAGTCGGACAGGGTTCGGAGACCCAGTACTTC
TRBV20-1	-	TRBJ1-5	few	CSASPGGRNSNQPQHF	TGCAGTGCTTCTCCCGGGGGACGCAATAGCAATCAGCCCCAGCATTTT
TRBV12-3/TRBV12-4	-	TRBJ2-7	few	CASSFGPTPFYEQYF	TGTGCCAGCAGTTTTGGGCCAACCCCTTTCTACGAGCAGTACTTC
TRBV12-3/TRBV12-4	-	TRBJ1-3	few	CASSFITTGNTIYF	TGTGCCAGCAGTTTTATAACAACCGGAAACACCATATATTTT
TRBV6-5	-	TRBJ1-1	many	CASSRLNTEAFF	TGTGCCAGCAGTCGTTTGAACACTGAAGCTTTCTTT
TRBV6-1	-	TRBJ2-5	-	CASDGGWETQYF	TGTGCCAGCGATGGGGGTTGGGAGACCCAGTACTTC
TRBV20-1	-	TRBJ1-2	-	CSAREDMTYGYTF	TGCAGTGCTAGAGAAGACATGACCTATGGCTACACCTTC
TRBV30	TRBD1	TRBJ1-5	-	CAWSVQGYSNQPQHF	TGTGCCTGGAGTGTACAGGGGTATAGCAATCAGCCCCAGCATTTT
TRBV4-3	TRBD2	TRBJ2-1	-	CASSQDSAGGPGEQFF	TGCGCCAGCAGCCAAGATAGTGCGGGGGGACCGGGTGAGCAGTTCTTC
TRBV6-6	TRBD1	TRBJ2-7	few	CASSYLIRDRGEEQYF	TGTGCCAGCAGTTACTTGATCCGGGACAGGGGCGAGGAGCAGTACTTC
TRBV20-1	-	TRBJ1-2	few	CSARDYQVDYGYTF	TGCAGTGCTAGAGATTATCAGGTGGACTATGGCTACACCTTC
TRBV4-2	TRBD1	TRBJ2-5	few	CASSRGTVQETQYF	TGTGCCAGCAGCCGAGGGACAGTCCAAGAGACCCAGTACTTC
TRBV7-2	TRBD2	TRBJ2-7	-	CASSLSRGGHYEQYF	TGTGCCAGCAGCTTAAGTCGGGGGGGCCACTATGAGCAGTACTTC
TRBV9	TRBD2	TRBJ2-5	-	CASSPTGTSSQETQYF	TGTGCCAGCAGCCCCACTGGGACTAGCAGCCAAGAGACCCAGTACTTC
TRBV28	-	TRBJ1-1	-	CASPSIGVNTEAFF	TGTGCCAGCCCTTCTATCGGGGTGAACACTGAAGCTTTCTTT
TRBV5-1	-	TRBJ2-1	-	CASSLPGGGGYNEQFF	TGCGCCAGCAGCTTACCAGGGGGAGGTGGCTACAATGAGCAGTTCTTC
TRBV30	-	TRBJ1-6	-	CAWSEGGFNSPLHF	TGTGCCTGGAGTGAGGGAGGGTTTAATTCACCCCTCCACTTT
TRBV29-1	TRBD1	TRBJ1-2	-	CSVARDRDHTF	TGCAGCGTTGCCCGGGACAGAGACCACACCTTC
TRBV7-7	-	TRBJ1-6	-	CASSLVFGRNSPLHF	TGTGCTAGCAGCTTAGTTTTTGGCAGAAATTCACCCCTCCACTTT
TRBV12-3/TRBV12-4	-	TRBJ1-5	few	CASSLFRGNQPQHF	TGTGCCAGCAGTTTATTTAGGGGCAATCAGCCCCAGCATTTT
TRBV4-3	-	TRBJ1-2	few	CASSQVGGTYGYTF	TGCGCCAGCAGCCAAGTAGGGGGGACCTATGGCTACACCTTC
TRBV6-1	-	TRBJ2-5	few	CASSASVDPQETQYF	TGTGCCAGCAGTGCAAGTGTGGATCCTCAAGAGACCCAGTACTTC
TRBV21-1	-	TRBJ2-1	few	CASSATGDIETYNEQFF	TGTGCCAGCAGCGCCACTGGGGACATCGAAACCTACAATGAGCAGTTCTTC
TRBV7-9	-	TRBJ1-1	few	CASSLVPGSGTEAFF	TGTGCCAGCAGCTTAGTTCCAGGGTCGGGCACTGAAGCTTTCTTT
TRBV18	TRBD1	TRBJ1-2	-	CASSPPSTGDGYTF	TGTGCCAGCTCACCGCCCTCGACAGGGGATGGCTACACCTTC
TRBV5-1	-	TRBJ1-1	-	CASSLDVRGEAFF	TGCGCCAGCAGCTTGGATGTGCGAGGTGAAGCTTTCTTT
TRBV4-1	-	TRBJ1-5	-	CASSQGPWSVNQPQHF	TGCGCCAGCAGCCAAGGGCCGTGGAGTGTCAATCAGCCCCAGCATTTT
TRBV28	-	TRBJ2-3	-	CASSGRQEARTSTDTQYF	TGTGCCAGCAGTGGACGACAGGAGGCTCGTACTAGCACAGATACGCAGTATTTT
TRBV5-5	-	TRBJ2-7	few	CASSLGAIISYEQYF	TGTGCCAGCAGCTTGGGAGCAATAATATCCTACGAGCAGTACTTC
TRBV7-6	TRBD1	TRBJ2-7	-	CTSSPTRTGVYEQYF	TGTACCAGCAGCCCTACCCGGACAGGGGTGTACGAGCAGTACTTC
TRBV7-2	TRBD2	TRBJ2-7	-	CASSPRGLAQGLDEQYF	TGTGCCAGCAGCCCCCGGGGACTAGCTCAAGGCCTGGACGAGCAGTACTTC
TRBV5-1	TRBD2	TRBJ2-3	once	CASSTGLAGVPADTQYF	TGCGCCAGCAGCACGGGACTAGCGGGGGTTCCAGCAGATACGCAGTATTTT